This T cell receptor beta chain was recorded in a study of T cell repertoires in cytomegalovirus infection. About the study: Evidence of both CMV infection and a matching HLA type came from public TCR beta signatures.

In the case of this clonotype: Its target is unknown. A much larger clone lies a single base off, so this may be a read error.

General observations from the study: The ex vivo response showed dominance by HLA-C-restricted CMV-specific TCR beta clonotypes. Accumulated public TCR beta family frequency recognized individuals carrying CMV together with the relevant HLA.

TCRdb fed the reads into MiXCR, producing one record per CDR3 protein. The repertoire includes 200,000 to 300,000 distinct CDR3 sequences, roughly an eighth of them detected once, and around 1.6% sits in the top ten. From germline, CDR1 is MNHEY and CDR2 SVGEGT. The V and J ends lost 4 bases and 6 bases respectively, with 11 bases between them. CDR3 length equals 13 residues. This clonotype was obtained from a human donor in good health (CMV status not recorded). Some clones in this sample may be carry-over from other donors' samples. The gene calls are TRBV6-2 or TRBV6-3 and TRBJ2-3, with D maybe TRBD1 (6 bases). Source material: PBMCs. CDR3 nucleotide sequence: TGTGCCAGCAGTTGGACGACAGGCGATACGCAGTATTTT. Encoded protein: CASSWTTGDTQYF.